This T cell receptor (beta chain) was recorded in a study of OX40 agonist ivuxolimab in advanced cancers. Study-level information: Patient treatment consisted of intravenous ivuxolimab administration every 2 weeks at 0.01 to 10 mg/kg. A history of anti-PD-1, anti-PD-L1 or anti-CTLA-4 therapy was acceptable, and 40% had some.

This CDR3 spans 19 amino acids. From germline, CDR1 is SEHNR and CDR2 FQNEAQ (reference sequence). The V end was cut by 4 bases, the J end by 0 bases, with 24 bases between. Generated by immunoSEQ multiplex PCR, the TCRdb table keeps only in-frame clones and is missing some. The sample contains about 52,000 clones, about 85% of which appear only once. The chain uses TRBV7-9 and TRBJ1-1; D may be TRBD1 (5 bases). Sequencing used CD4+ or CD8+ T cells sorted from blood, obtained in a trial of the OX40 agonist ivuxolimab. This TCR came from an adult with an advanced solid tumor such as melanoma, head and neck, liver or kidney cancer. The CDR3 protein is CASSSMGGGVGGLNTEAFF. The CDR3 coding sequence is TGTGCCAGCAGCTCGATGGGTGGGGGGGTCGGTGGCTTGAACACTGAAGCTTTCTTT.